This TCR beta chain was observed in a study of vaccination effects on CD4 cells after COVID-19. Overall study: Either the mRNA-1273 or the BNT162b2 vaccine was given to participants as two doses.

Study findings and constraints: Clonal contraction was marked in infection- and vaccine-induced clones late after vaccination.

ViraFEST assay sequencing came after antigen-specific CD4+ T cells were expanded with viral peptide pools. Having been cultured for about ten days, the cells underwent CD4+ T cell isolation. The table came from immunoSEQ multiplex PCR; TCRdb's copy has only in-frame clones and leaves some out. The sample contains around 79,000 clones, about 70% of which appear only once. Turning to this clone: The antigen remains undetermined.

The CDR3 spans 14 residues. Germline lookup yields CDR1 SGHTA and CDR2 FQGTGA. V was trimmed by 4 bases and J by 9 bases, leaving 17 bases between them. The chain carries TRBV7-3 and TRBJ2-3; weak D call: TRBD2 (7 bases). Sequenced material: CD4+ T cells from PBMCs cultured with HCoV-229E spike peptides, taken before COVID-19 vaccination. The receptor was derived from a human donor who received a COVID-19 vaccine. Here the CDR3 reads CASSSQAGAGTQYF. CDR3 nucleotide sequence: TGTGCCAGCAGCTCCCAGGCGGGGGCCGGGACGCAGTATTTT.